The 9 T cell receptor beta chains presented below share a single source sample, sequenced in a study of patients and donors after allogeneic stem cell transplantation. TCRdb re-called the RT-PCR reads with MiXCR, one entry per CDR3 protein. The sample holds around 200,000 distinct CDR3 sequences, more than 35% seen once. The sample consisted of blood, either unsorted or a sorted T cell fraction (not recorded which). The origin of the receptors is a human donor who was either an allogeneic HSCT recipient or a stem cell or donor lymphocyte infusion donor (not recorded which). It is not recorded whose cells these are; they may come from a transplant donor.

This chain connects TRBV2 to TRBJ1-1; 9 bases map to TRBD1. This CDR3 is 16 amino acids long. Germline lookup yields CDR1 SNHLY and CDR2 FYNNEI. Trimming removed 8 bases from V and 7 bases from J; junction bases left unmatched: 17. Written as DNA, the CDR3 is TGTGCCAGCCGGAGGGACAGGGAATCGGGTGTCGATGAAGCTTTCTTT. It is translated as CASRRDRESGVDEAFF. Full variable domain (remainder filled in from reference TRBV2 and TRBJ1-1): EPEVTQTPSHQVTQMGQEVILRCVPISNHLYFYWYRQILGQKVEFLVSFYNNEISEKSEIFDDQFSVERPDGSNFTLKIRSTKLEDSAMYFCASRRDRESGVDEAFFGQGTRLTVV.

This clonotype was observed a few times. The chain combines TRBV18 with TRBJ1-3, with unresolved D. This CDR3 has 13 residues. Trimming removed 8 bases from V and 7 bases from J, with 15 bases in between. The germline CDR1 and CDR2 sequences are KGHSH and LQKENI. The chain's CDR3 is CASITSTGNTIYF. The CDR3, as DNA: TGTGCCAGCATCACCAGCACGGGGAACACCATATATTTT. Together with reference TRBV18 and TRBJ1-3, the CDR3 gives the full variable domain: NAGVMQNPRHLVRRRGQEARLRCSPMKGHSHVYWYRQLPEEGLKFMVYLQKENIIDESGMPKERFSAEFPKEGPSILRIQQVVRGDSAAYFCASITSTGNTIYFGEGSWLTVV.

J is TRBJ1-1 and V is TRBV20-1; D is perhaps TRBD1 (5 bases). V lost 3 bases and J lost 1, with 12 bases in between. The CDR3 is 14 residues long. CDR1 is DFQATT, CDR2 SNEGSKA, per germline (reference sequence). CDR3 sequence reads: CSASRGGTNTEAFF. For the CDR3, the DNA is TGCAGTGCTAGTCGGGGGGGAACGAACACTGAAGCTTTCTTT.

This clonotype appeared a few times. This chain uses TRBV12-3 or TRBV12-4 with TRBJ2-4, with a weak D call TRBD1 (5 bases). V dropped 7 bases and J dropped 3 bases, with 13 bases sitting between them. The CDR3 has 14 amino acids. CDR3 DNA sequence: TGTGCCAGCACCGCAGGGTCCGTCAAAAACATTCAGTACTTC. Encoded protein: CASTAGSVKNIQYF.

This clonotype was seen more than once but under ten times. The rearrangement uses TRBV4-2 and TRBJ1-3; D is unresolved. The CDR3 length is 17 residues. Per germline, CDR1 LGHNA and CDR2 YNFKEQ. The V gene lost 0 bases and the J gene lost 1 base, with 13 bases spanning the gap. In nucleotides, the CDR3 is TGTGCCAGCAGCCAAGATTACGCGGAGGGTTCTGGAAACACCATATATTTT. As protein: CASSQDYAEGSGNTIYF.

CDR3 bases: TGTGCCAGCAGTTTATCTCCCGGACAGGGAGAAGGTAGGGGTGGCTACACCTTC. Translated: CASSLSPGQGEGRGGYTF. V and J are TRBV12-3 or TRBV12-4 and TRBJ1-2, with 8 bases that match TRBD1. This CDR3 has 18 amino acids. The ends lost 2 bases at V and 7 bases at J; junction bases unmatched: 18.

V usage is TRBV5-1 and J usage is TRBJ1-1; D ambiguous. Trimming removed 0 bases at V and 6 bases at J, with 9 bases between. The length of the CDR3 is 13 residues. Per germline, CDR1 SGHRS and CDR2 YFSETQ. CDR3: CASSLGEVAEAFF. As DNA, the CDR3 is TGCGCCAGCAGCTTGGGGGAGGTCGCTGAAGCTTTCTTT.

This clonotype was seen a handful of times. V gene TRBV4-2 combines with J gene TRBJ1-1, with D possibly matching TRBD1 (6 bases). Germline V lookup: CDR1 LGHNA, CDR2 YNFKEQ. Trimming cost V 1 base and J 4 bases, with 10 bases left between them. This CDR3 is 14 amino acids long. DNA for the CDR3: TGTGCCAGCAGCCAAGTCGGGGGCATCACTGAAGCTTTCTTT. Protein product: CASSQVGGITEAFF.

In this sample, this clonotype turned up a few times. The chain is built from TRBV29-1 and TRBJ2-1; D call uncertain. CDR3 length: 13 amino acids. CDR1 SQVTM and CDR2 ANQGSEA come from the germline V gene. Between the trimmed V and J ends, which lost 4 bases and 3 bases, there was a span of 10 bases. The CDR3: CSVGATIYNEQFF. The CDR3 coding sequence is TGCAGCGTTGGGGCTACCATCTACAATGAGCAGTTCTTC.